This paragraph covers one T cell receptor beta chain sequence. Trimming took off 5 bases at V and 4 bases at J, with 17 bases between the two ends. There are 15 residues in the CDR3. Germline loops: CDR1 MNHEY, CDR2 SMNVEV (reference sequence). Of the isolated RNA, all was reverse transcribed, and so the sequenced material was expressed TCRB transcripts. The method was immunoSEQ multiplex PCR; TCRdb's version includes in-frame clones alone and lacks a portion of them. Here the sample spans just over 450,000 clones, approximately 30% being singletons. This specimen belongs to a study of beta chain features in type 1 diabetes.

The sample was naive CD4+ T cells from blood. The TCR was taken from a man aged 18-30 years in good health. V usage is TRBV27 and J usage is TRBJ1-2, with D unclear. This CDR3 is CASSRTLGQFYGYTF. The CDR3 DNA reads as TGTGCCAGCAGTCGGACCCTCGGGCAGTTCTATGGCTACACCTTC.